This T cell receptor (beta chain) comes out of a study of cytomegalovirus exposure and HLA in healthy donors. The primer mix had 60 Vbeta and 13 Jbeta primers. This table comes from immunoSEQ multiplex PCR, and its TCRdb copy is limited to in-frame clones, with some not included. The sample lists 90,000 to 95,000 clones; around 84% were seen once. The germline V gene has CDR1 MNHNS and CDR2 SASEGT. The CDR3 consists of 15 residues. V lost 9 bases, J lost 1 base, and 13 bases lay in between. This chain joins TRBV6-1 and TRBJ2-6; possible D gene TRBD1, 6 bases. Source material: PBMCs. The TCR comes from a man in his late teens or twenties in good health and CMV-seronegative. In DNA form, the CDR3 reads TGTGCCAGTACAGGGATCGGGTCTGGGGCCAACGTCCTGACTTTC. Residues: CASTGIGSGANVLTF.